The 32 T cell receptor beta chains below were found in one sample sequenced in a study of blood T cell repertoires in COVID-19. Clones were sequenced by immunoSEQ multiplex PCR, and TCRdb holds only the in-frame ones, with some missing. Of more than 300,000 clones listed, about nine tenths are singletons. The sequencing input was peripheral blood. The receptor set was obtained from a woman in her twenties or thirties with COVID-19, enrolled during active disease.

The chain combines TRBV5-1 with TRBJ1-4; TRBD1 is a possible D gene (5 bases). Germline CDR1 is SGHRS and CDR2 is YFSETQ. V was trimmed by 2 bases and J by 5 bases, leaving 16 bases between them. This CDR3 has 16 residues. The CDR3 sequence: CASSLDSMGLNEKLFF. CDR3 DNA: TGCGCCAGCAGCTTAGACAGTATGGGATTGAATGAAAAACTGTTTTTT.

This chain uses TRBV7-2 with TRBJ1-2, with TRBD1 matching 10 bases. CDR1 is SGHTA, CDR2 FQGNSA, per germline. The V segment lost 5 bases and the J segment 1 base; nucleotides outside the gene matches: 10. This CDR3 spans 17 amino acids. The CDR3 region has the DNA TGTGCCAGCAGCCAAGGGACAGGGGCAGGGGGTAACTATGGCTACACCTTC. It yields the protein CASSQGTGAGGNYGYTF. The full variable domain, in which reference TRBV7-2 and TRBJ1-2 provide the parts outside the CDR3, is GAGVSQSPSNKVTEKGKDVELRCDPISGHTALYWYRQSLGQGLEFLIYFQGNSAPDKSGLPSDRFSAERTGGSVSTLTIQRTQQEDSAVYLCASSQGTGAGGNYGYTFGSGTRLTVV.

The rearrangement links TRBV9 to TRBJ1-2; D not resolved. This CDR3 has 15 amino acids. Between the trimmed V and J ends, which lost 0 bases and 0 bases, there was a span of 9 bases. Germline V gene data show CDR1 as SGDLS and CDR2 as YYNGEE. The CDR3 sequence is CASSVGVSPNYGYTF. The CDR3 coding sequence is TGTGCCAGCAGCGTAGGTGTCAGTCCTAACTATGGCTACACCTTC.

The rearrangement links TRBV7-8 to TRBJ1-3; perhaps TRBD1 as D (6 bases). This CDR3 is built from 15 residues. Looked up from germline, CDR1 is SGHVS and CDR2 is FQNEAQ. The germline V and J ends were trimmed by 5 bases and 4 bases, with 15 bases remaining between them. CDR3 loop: CASSSVPGQGNTIYF. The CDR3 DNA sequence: TGTGCCAGCAGCAGCGTACCGGGACAAGGAAACACCATATATTTT.

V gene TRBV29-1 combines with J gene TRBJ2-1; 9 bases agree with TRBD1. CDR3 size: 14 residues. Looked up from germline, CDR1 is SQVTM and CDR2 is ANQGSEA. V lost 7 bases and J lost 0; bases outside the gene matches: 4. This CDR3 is CSAGQGSSYNEQFF. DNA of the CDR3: TGCAGCGCAGGACAGGGGAGCTCCTACAATGAGCAGTTCTTC.

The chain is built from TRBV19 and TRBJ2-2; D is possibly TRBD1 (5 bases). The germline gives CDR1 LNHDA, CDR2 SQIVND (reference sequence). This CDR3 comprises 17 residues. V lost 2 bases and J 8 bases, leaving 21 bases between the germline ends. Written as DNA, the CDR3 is TGTGCCAGTAGTATAATCTTGCCGACAGCCACTGGAGGGGAGCTGTTTTTT. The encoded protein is CASSIILPTATGGELFF.

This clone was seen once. In DNA form, the CDR3 reads TGTGCCAGCACCCTTTATGGGAGGGGGAGCAATCAGCCCCAGCATTTT. Amino acid sequence: CASTLYGRGSNQPQHF. The J gene is TRBJ1-5, the V gene TRBV28; D perhaps matches TRBD1 (6 bases). The CDR3 loop spans 16 amino acids. Deletions cut 7 bases from V and 1 base from J, with 17 bases between. The germline CDR1 and CDR2 sequences are MDHEN and SYDVKM.

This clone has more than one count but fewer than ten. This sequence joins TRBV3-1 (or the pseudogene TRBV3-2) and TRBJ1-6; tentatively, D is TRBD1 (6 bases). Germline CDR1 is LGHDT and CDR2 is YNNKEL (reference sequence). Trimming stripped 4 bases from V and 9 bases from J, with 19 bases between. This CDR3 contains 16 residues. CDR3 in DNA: TGTGCCAGCAGCCTTTATAAGGGACAAAGTGGTTCACCCCTCCACTTT. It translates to CASSLYKGQSGSPLHF.

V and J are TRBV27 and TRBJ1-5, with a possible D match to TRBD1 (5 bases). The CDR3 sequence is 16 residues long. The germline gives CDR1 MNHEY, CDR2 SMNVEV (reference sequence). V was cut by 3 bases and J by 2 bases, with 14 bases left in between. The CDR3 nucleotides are TGTGCCAGCAGTTTGAGGGGCCCGGGGGGCAATCAGCCCCAGCATTTT. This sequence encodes CASSLRGPGGNQPQHF.

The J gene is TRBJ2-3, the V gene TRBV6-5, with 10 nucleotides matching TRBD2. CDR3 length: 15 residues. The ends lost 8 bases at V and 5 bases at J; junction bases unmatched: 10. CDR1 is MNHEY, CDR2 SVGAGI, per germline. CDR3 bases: TGTGCCAGCGGGGGGAGCGGGGGGGCCAGAGATACGCAGTATTTT. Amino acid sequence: CASGGSGGARDTQYF.

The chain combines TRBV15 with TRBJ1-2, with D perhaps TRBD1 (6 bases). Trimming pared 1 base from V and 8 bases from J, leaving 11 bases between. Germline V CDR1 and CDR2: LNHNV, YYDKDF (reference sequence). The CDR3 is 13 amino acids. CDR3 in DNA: TGTGCCACCAGCAGAGCCAGGGGACGGGGCTACACCTTC. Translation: CATSRARGRGYTF.

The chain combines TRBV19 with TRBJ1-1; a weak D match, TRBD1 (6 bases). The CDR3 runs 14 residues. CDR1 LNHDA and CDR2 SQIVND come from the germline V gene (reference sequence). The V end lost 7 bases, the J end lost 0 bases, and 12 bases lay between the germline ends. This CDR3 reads CASTMRGMNTEAFF. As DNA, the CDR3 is TGTGCCAGTACCATGAGGGGGATGAACACTGAAGCTTTCTTT.

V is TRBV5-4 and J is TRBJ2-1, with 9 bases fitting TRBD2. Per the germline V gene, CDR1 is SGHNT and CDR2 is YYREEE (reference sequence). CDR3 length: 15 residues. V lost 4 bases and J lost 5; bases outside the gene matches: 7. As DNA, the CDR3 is TGTGCCAGCAGCCCAAAGACTAGCGGTAACAATGAGCAGTTCTTC. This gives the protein CASSPKTSGNNEQFF.

Written as DNA, the CDR3 is TGTGCCAGCAGCCCATCCGGAGCCGGGGAGCTGTTTTTT. This gives the protein CASSPSGAGELFF. The chain links TRBV7-9 to TRBJ2-2; no clear D gene. The CDR3 covers 13 residues. Germline V gene data show CDR1 as SEHNR and CDR2 as FQNEAQ (reference sequence). Trimming cost V 5 bases and J 6 bases, with 10 bases left between them.

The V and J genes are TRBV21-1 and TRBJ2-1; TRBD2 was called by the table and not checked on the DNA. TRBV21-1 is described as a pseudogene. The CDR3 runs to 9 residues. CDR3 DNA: TGTGCCAGCAGCAATGAGCTATTCTTC. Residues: CASSNELFF.

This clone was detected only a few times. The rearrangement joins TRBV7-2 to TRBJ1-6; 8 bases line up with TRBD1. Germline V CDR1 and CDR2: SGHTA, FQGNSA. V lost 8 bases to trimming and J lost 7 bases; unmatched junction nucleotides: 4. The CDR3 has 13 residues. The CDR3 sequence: CASGQGLNSPLHF. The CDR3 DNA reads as TGTGCCAGCGGACAGGGCCTAAATTCACCCCTCCACTTT.

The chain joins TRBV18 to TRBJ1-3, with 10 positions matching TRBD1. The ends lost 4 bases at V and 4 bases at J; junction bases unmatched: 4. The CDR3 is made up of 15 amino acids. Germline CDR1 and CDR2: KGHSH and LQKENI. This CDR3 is CASSRDRGSGNTIYF. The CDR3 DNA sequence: TGTGCCAGCTCACGGGACAGGGGTTCCGGAAACACCATATATTTT.

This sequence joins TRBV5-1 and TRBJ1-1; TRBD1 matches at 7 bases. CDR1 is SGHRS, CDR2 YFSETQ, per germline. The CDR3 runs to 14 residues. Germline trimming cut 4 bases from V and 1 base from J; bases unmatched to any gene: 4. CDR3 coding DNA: TGCGCCAGCAGCCCAACAGGGGCGAACACTGAAGCTTTCTTT. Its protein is CASSPTGANTEAFF.

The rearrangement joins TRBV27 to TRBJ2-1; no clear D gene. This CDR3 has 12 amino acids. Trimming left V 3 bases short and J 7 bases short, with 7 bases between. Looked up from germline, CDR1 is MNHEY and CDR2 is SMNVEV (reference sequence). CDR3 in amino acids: CASSFGGNEQFF. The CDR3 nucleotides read TGTGCCAGCAGTTTCGGCGGAAATGAGCAGTTCTTC.

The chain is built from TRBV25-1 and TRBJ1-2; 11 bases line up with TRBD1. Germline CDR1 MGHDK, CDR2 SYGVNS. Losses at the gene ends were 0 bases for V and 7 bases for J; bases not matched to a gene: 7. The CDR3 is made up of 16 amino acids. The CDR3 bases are TGTGCCAGCAGTGAATATGGAGGACAGGGGGCGGGTGGCTACACCTTC. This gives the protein CASSEYGGQGAGGYTF.

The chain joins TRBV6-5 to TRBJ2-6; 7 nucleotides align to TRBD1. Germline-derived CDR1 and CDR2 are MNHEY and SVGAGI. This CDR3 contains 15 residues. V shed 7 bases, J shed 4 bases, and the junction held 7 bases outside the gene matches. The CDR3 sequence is CASTPRGTGANVLTF. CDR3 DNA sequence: TGTGCCAGCACTCCCAGGGGGACGGGGGCCAACGTCCTGACTTTC.

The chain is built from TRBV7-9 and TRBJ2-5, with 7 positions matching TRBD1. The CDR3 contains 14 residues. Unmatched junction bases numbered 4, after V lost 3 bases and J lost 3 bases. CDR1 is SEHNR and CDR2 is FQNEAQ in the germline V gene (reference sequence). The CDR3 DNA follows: TGTGCCAGCAGCTTGAGGGGGCGTGAAGAGACCCAGTACTTC. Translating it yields CASSLRGREETQYF.

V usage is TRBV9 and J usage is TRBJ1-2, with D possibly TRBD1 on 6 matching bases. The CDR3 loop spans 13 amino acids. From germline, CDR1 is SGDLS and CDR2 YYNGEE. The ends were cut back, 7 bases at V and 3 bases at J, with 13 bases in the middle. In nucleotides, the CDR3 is TGTGCCAGCCCCGGGGGGGCGGACTATGGCTACACCTTC. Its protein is CASPGGADYGYTF.

As DNA, the CDR3 is TGTGCCAGCAGCTTAGCGAACAGGGTAGATGAAAAACTGTTTTTT. Protein sequence: CASSLANRVDEKLFF. The chain recombines TRBV7-6 with TRBJ1-4; TRBD1 is a possible D gene (6 bases). The CDR3 runs 15 residues. The V gene's germline CDR1 is SGHVS and CDR2 FNYEAQ. Trimming removed 0 bases at V and 6 bases at J, with 11 bases between.

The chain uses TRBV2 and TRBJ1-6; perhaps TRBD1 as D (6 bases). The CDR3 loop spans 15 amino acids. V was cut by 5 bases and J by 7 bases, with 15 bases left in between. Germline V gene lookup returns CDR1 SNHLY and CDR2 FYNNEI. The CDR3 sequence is CASSTGRGVNSPLHF. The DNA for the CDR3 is TGTGCCAGCAGTACGGGGAGGGGGGTAAATTCACCCCTCCACTTT.

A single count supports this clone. The CDR3: CASRDRGENNQPQHF. The CDR3 bases are TGTGCCAGCAGGGACAGGGGCGAGAACAATCAGCCCCAGCATTTT. The chain joins TRBV6-5 to TRBJ1-5; 9 bases line up with TRBD1. The J segment lost 3 bases and the V segment lost 6 bases, leaving 6 bases of the junction unmatched. Per germline, CDR1 MNHEY and CDR2 SVGAGI. This CDR3 comprises 15 residues.

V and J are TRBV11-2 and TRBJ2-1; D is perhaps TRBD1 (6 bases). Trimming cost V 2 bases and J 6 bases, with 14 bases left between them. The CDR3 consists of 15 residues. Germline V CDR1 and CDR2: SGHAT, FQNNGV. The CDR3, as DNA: TGTGCCAGCAGCTTAACCAGGGACACCATCAATGAGCAGTTCTTC. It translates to CASSLTRDTINEQFF.

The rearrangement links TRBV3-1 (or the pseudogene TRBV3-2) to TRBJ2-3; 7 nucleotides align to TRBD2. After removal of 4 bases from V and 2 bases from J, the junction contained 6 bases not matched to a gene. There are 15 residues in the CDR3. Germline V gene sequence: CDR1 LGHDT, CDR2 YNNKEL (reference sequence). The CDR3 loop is CASSRAGTNTDTQYF. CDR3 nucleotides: TGTGCCAGCAGCCGGGCCGGGACTAACACAGATACGCAGTATTTT.

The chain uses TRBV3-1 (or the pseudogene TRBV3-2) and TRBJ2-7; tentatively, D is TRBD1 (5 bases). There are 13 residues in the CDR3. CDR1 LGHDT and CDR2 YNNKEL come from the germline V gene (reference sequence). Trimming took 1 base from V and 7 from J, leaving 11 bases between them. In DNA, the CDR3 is TGTGCCAGCAGCCAAGTTACAGGTCGGGAGCAGTACTTC. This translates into CASSQVTGREQYF.

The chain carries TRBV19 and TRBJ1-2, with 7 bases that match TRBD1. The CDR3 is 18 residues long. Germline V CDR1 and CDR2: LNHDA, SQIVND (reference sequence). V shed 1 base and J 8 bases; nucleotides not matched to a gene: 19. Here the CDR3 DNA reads TGTGCCAGTAGTATAGTTTCAGGGGGTCCCCCTCGTGCGCGCGGCTACACCTTC. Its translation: CASSIVSGGPPRARGYTF.

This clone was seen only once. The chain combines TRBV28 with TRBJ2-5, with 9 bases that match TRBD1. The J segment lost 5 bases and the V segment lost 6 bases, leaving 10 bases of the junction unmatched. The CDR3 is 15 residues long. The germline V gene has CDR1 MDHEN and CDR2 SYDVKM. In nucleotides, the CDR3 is TGTGCCAGCAGCCCCACAGGGGGCGTTCGGGAGACCCAGTACTTC. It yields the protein CASSPTGGVRETQYF.

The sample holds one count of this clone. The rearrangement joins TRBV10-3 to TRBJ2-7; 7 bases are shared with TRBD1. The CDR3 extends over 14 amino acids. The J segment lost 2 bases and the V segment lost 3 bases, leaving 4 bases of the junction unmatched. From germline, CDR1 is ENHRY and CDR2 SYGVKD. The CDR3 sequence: CAISDDREPYEQYF. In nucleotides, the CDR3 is TGTGCCATCAGTGACGACAGGGAACCCTACGAGCAGTACTTC.